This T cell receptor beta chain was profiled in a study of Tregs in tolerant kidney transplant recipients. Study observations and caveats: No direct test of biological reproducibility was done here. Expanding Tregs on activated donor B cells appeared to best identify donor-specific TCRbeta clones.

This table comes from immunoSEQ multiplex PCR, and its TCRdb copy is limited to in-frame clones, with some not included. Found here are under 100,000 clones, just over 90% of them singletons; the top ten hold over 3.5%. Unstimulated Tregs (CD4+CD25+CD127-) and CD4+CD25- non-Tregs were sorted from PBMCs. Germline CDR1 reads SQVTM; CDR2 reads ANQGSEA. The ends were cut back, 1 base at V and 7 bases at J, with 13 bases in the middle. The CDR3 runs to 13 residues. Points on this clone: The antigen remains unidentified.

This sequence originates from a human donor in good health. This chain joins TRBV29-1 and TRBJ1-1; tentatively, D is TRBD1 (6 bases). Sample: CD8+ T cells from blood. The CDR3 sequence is CSVEGTAAFEAFF. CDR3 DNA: TGCAGCGTTGAAGGGACAGCCGCCTTTGAAGCTTTCTTT.